Listed below are T cell receptor beta chains from one sample, sequenced in a study of CD8+ T cells in alopecia areata. The protocol was immunoSEQ multiplex PCR, while the TCRdb copy is restricted to in-frame clones and leaves out a portion. Here the sample spans 12,000 or so clones, 60% being singletons. The sample was skin. The receptor source for this set is a human donor with alopecia areata. Both conserved end residues are part of each CDR3. The order of the fields is J gene, D gene, V gene, clone size, CDR3 protein, CDR3 DNA. A D gene is named only where the DNA matches it firmly. Clone size is given for some rows only: seen once, a few or many times, or a class if the clone is expanded.

TRBJ1-1,.,TRBV28,.,CASSLPRVNTEAFF,TGTGCCAGCAGCTTACCCCGAGTGAACACTGAAGCTTTCTTT
TRBJ2-5,.,TRBV7-9,.,CASSGGETQYF,TGTGCCAGCAGCGGGGGAGAGACCCAGTACTTC
TRBJ1-4,.,TRBV18,few,CASSPLRVSDSATNEKLFF,TGTGCCAGCTCACCCCTTCGGGTTTCCGACAGCGCAACTAATGAAAAACTGTTTTTT
TRBJ2-1,.,TRBV7-2,.,CASSLPHPGQQFF,TGTGCCAGCAGCTTGCCCCACCCGGGGCAGCAGTTCTTC
TRBJ1-4,.,TRBV7-2,.,CASSAGTVNGKLFF,TGTGCCAGCAGCGCCGGGACTGTTAATGGTAAACTGTTTTTT
TRBJ2-1,.,TRBV2,.,CASRIRGLDNEQFF,TGTGCCAGCAGGATACGTGGACTCGACAATGAGCAGTTCTTC
TRBJ2-4,.,TRBV10-3,.,CAISETKNIQYF,TGTGCCATCAGTGAGACCAAAAACATTCAGTACTTC
TRBJ1-4,TRBD1,TRBV28,.,CASSPILDRVREKLFF,TGTGCCAGCAGTCCCATCCTGGACAGGGTCCGTGAAAAACTGTTTTTT
TRBJ2-7,TRBD2,TRBV27,.,CASSYSGRGSYEQYF,TGTGCCAGCAGTTATAGCGGGAGAGGCTCCTACGAGCAGTACTTC
TRBJ2-5,.,TRBV4-1,.,CASSPAGAKETQYF,TGCGCCAGCAGCCCCGCGGGTGCAAAAGAGACCCAGTACTTC
TRBJ2-5,.,TRBV10-3,few,CAISEEGRPNAQYF,TGTGCCATCAGTGAGGAGGGGAGACCTAATGCCCAGTACTTC
TRBJ1-5,.,TRBV29-1,few,CSAVEGGNQPQHF,TGCAGCGCTGTAGAGGGCGGCAATCAGCCCCAGCATTTT
TRBJ1-2,.,TRBV2,.,CASRETHAYGYTF,TGTGCCAGCAGGGAGACTCATGCCTATGGCTACACCTTC
TRBJ1-2,.,TRBV6-5,once,CASSYSGGINYGYTF,TGTGCCAGCAGTTACTCGGGAGGGATCAACTATGGCTACACCTTC
TRBJ1-4,TRBD1,TRBV10-3,.,CATEAGTGYIREKLFF,TGTGCCACCGAAGCCGGGACAGGGTATATCCGTGAAAAACTGTTTTTT
TRBJ2-1,TRBD2,TRBV10-1,.,CASSTGTTGEQFF,TGCGCCAGCAGTACCGGGACTACGGGTGAGCAGTTCTTC
TRBJ1-2,TRBD1,TRBV11-2,.,CASSLGTGDGYTF,TGTGCCAGCAGCTTAGGAACAGGGGATGGCTACACCTTC
TRBJ2-7,TRBD1,TRBV27,.,CASRGQGSYEQYF,TGTGCCAGCAGGGGACAGGGGTCTTACGAGCAGTACTTC
TRBJ1-5,.,TRBV7-2,.,CASSLWGDQPQHF,TGTGCCAGCAGCTTGTGGGGAGATCAGCCCCAGCATTTT
TRBJ2-7,.,TRBV29-1,once,CSVEEVGEASEIYEQYF,TGCAGCGTTGAAGAGGTTGGGGAGGCTAGTGAGATATACGAGCAGTACTTC
TRBJ2-2,TRBD2,TRBV28,.,CASTQRLAGNTGELFF,TGTGCCAGCACCCAAAGACTAGCGGGGAACACCGGGGAGCTGTTTTTT
TRBJ2-5,TRBD1,TRBV14,.,CASSQPGGYETQYF,TGTGCCAGCAGCCAACCAGGGGGTTACGAGACCCAGTACTTC
TRBJ2-7,.,TRBV30,.,CAWSVGPSYEQYF,TGTGCCTGGAGTGTGGGACCCTCCTACGAGCAGTACTTC
TRBJ2-7,.,TRBV9,.,CASSVEDWTVAYEQYF,TGTGCCAGCAGCGTAGAGGACTGGACAGTTGCCTACGAGCAGTACTTC
TRBJ1-4,.,TRBV29-1,.,CSVRGLTNEKLFF,TGCAGCGTTCGGGGGCTAACTAATGAAAAACTGTTTTTT
TRBJ2-7,TRBD2,TRBV7-9,.,CASSSQRSREGRGEQYF,TGTGCCAGCAGCTCACAGAGATCGCGGGAGGGCCGAGGCGAGCAGTACTTC
TRBJ2-1,TRBD2,TRBV30,.,CAWSVPPSLPWGLAGSEQFF,TGTGCCTGGAGTGTACCCCCCTCCCTCCCGTGGGGACTAGCGGGATCTGAGCAGTTCTTC
TRBJ2-3,.,TRBV29-1,.,CSVEDPFSDTQYF,TGCAGCGTTGAAGACCCATTCTCGGATACGCAGTATTTT
TRBJ1-1,.,TRBV18,once,CASSPQGGTTEAFF,TGTGCCAGCTCACCACAGGGTGGGACGACTGAAGCTTTCTTT
TRBJ1-1,TRBD1,TRBV11-3,.,CASKRQGPNTEAFF,TGTGCCAGCAAGAGACAGGGGCCAAACACTGAAGCTTTCTTT
TRBJ1-3,.,TRBV23-1,few,CASSQTGSGNTIYF,TGCGCCAGCAGTCAAACAGGTTCTGGAAACACCATATATTTT
TRBJ1-1,.,TRBV7-9,.,CASSSGTANTEAFF,TGTGCCAGCAGCTCAGGGACCGCAAACACTGAAGCTTTCTTT
TRBJ2-7,TRBD2,TRBV11-1,.,CASSLDLAGYEQYF,TGTGCCAGCAGCTTAGATCTAGCGGGTTACGAGCAGTACTTC
TRBJ2-1,TRBD1,TRBV20-1,.,CSPGQGNEQFF,TGCAGTCCCGGACAGGGCAATGAGCAGTTCTTC
TRBJ2-7,.,TRBV29-1,.,CSVELTDYEQYF,TGCAGCGTTGAGCTGACAGACTACGAGCAGTACTTC
TRBJ2-1,.,TRBV14,once,CASSQPRTSYNEQFF,TGTGCCAGCAGCCAGCCTAGGACCTCGTACAATGAGCAGTTCTTC
TRBJ1-3,TRBD1,TRBV5-1,few,CASSTGQGSGNTIYF,TGCGCCAGCAGCACCGGACAGGGTTCGGGAAACACCATATATTTT
TRBJ1-1,.,TRBV9,.,CASSTLDGNTEAFF,TGTGCCAGCAGCACCTTGGACGGGAACACTGAAGCTTTCTTT
TRBJ2-7,.,TRBV11-2,.,CASSLGGLSGASYEQYF,TGTGCCAGCAGCTTAGGGGGACTTTCTGGGGCGTCCTACGAGCAGTACTTC
TRBJ2-1,TRBD2,TRBV7-9,.,CASSLVSGREEQFF,TGTGCCAGCAGCTTAGTTAGCGGGAGAGAAGAGCAGTTCTTC
TRBJ2-7,TRBD2,TRBV4-3,.,CASSQDWAGGPYEQYF,TGCGCCAGCAGCCAAGATTGGGCGGGAGGGCCCTACGAGCAGTACTTC
TRBJ2-7,TRBD2,TRBV27,.,CASTFSGTSPSEQYF,TGTGCCAGCACCTTTTCCGGGACTAGCCCTTCCGAGCAGTACTTC
TRBJ2-3,TRBD1,TRBV19,few,CASSSLTGGTDTQYF,TGTGCCAGTAGTAGCTTGACAGGGGGTACAGATACGCAGTATTTT